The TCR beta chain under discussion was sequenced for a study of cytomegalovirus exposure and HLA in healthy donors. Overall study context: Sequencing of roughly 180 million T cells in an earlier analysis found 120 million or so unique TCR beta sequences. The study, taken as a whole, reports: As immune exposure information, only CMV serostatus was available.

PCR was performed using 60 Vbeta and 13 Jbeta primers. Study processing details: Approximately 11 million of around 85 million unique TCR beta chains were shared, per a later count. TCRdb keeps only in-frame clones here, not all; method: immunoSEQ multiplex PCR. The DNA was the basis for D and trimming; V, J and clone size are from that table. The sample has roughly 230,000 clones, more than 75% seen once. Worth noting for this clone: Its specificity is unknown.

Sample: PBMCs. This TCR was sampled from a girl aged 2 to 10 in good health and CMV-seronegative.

The CDR3 region is CASSGPDRGSLSNQPQHF. The CDR3 bases are TGTGCCAGCAGTGGCCCGGACAGGGGAAGTCTTAGCAATCAGCCCCAGCATTTT. This chain links TRBV6-1 with TRBJ1-5; 9 bases agree with TRBD1. J was trimmed by 0 bases and V by 4 bases; bases with no gene match: 10. Germline V gene lookup returns CDR1 MNHNS and CDR2 SASEGT. This CDR3 spans 18 amino acids.